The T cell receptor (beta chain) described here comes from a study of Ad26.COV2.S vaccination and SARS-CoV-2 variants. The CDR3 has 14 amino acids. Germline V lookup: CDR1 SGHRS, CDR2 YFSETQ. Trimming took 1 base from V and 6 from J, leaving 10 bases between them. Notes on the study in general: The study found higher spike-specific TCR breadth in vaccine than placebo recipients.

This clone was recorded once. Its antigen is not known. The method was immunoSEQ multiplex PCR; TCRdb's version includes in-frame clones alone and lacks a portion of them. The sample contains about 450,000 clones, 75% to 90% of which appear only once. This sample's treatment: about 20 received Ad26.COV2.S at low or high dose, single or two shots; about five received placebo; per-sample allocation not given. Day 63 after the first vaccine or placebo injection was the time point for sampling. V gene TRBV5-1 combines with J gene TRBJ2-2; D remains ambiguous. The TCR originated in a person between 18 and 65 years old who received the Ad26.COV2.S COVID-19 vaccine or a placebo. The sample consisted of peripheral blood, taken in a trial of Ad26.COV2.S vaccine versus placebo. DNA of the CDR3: TGCGCCAGCAGCTTGTCCCCCTCTCCCGGGGAGCTGTTTTTT. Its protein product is CASSLSPSPGELFF.